Listed below are T cell receptor beta chains from one sample, sequenced in a study of Ad26.COV2.S vaccination and SARS-CoV-2 variants. Method: immunoSEQ multiplex PCR; TCRdb's copy keeps in-frame clones and lacks some. This sample has fewer than 600,000 clones, with about 88% found just once. The sequenced sample was peripheral blood, obtained in a trial of Ad26.COV2.S vaccine versus placebo. Every receptor here comes from a person aged 18-60 years who received the Ad26.COV2.S COVID-19 vaccine or a placebo. CDR3s leave out the opening cysteine and the closing phenylalanine or tryptophan. Size is omitted from some rows. Given values are once, few, many or a class for expanded clones.

v_call	j_call	clone_size	cdr3_aa
TRBV24-1	TRBJ2-2	-	ATSDFHTGELF
TRBV10-2	TRBJ2-7	many	ASTQTETYEQY
TRBV7-3	TRBJ2-3	-	ASSRGRLPTDTQY
TRBV28	TRBJ1-5	-	ASSPNTGSFSNQPQH
TRBV7-2	TRBJ1-2	-	ASSKPGTGVHYGYT
TRBV4-3	TRBJ1-2	-	ASGNGGTDYGYT
TRBV3-1/TRBV3-2	TRBJ1-5	-	ASSQGVTNQPQH
TRBV14	TRBJ1-1	-	ASSQKGRGQDVAF
TRBV4-3	TRBJ1-5	-	ASSQVTGDNQPQH
TRBV5-4	TRBJ2-1	-	ASSLMSQREGQVRF
TRBV10-3	TRBJ1-2	-	AINSGRTGSTEGYT
TRBV7-2	TRBJ1-2	once	ASSSQGTDGYT
TRBV5-8	TRBJ1-2	-	ASSSGRPRGYGYT
TRBV3-1/TRBV3-2	TRBJ2-7	-	ASSQGGTGSYEQY
TRBV19	TRBJ2-1	-	ATTSWAGGVANEQF
TRBV29-1	TRBJ2-1	-	SVDWTRGNEQF
TRBV28	TRBJ2-7	-	ASSLHGTPSSYEQY
TRBV7-2	TRBJ1-2	-	ASSLNYHYGYT
TRBV30	TRBJ1-1	once	ALVTNTEAF
TRBV7-2	TRBJ2-7	-	ASSPRTGSYEQY
TRBV10-2	TRBJ1-5	-	ASSWQGDQPQH
TRBV28	TRBJ2-7	-	ASSSPGQTFHEQY
TRBV7-2	TRBJ1-3	-	ASSLAYSGNTIY
TRBV28	TRBJ2-7	-	ASSLFTRVYEQY
TRBV27	TRBJ2-3	-	ASSSTSTDTQY
TRBV27	TRBJ2-7	-	ASSYTGNYEQY
TRBV29-1	TRBJ2-6	-	SVPRTGSTSGANVLT
TRBV7-2	TRBJ2-2	-	ASSPPDRAYTGELF
TRBV20-1	TRBJ1-5	-	SARDSTEG
TRBV19	TRBJ2-2	-	ASSILSGELF
TRBV14	TRBJ2-5	-	ASSSWRETQY
TRBV29-1	TRBJ2-7	-	SVEFWDRGRYEQY
TRBV18	TRBJ1-3	-	ASSPQGRNTIY
TRBV4-3	TRBJ1-2	few	ASSQESFSPSNYGYT
TRBV11-2	TRBJ2-7	-	ASSLAYSGQLESYEQY
TRBV30	TRBJ2-2	-	AWSPGATGELF
TRBV18	TRBJ2-1	once	ASSPPGAGIVNEQF
TRBV19	TRBJ1-1	-	ASSIGGWGTEAF
TRBV7-9	TRBJ2-1	-	ASSLGDPYNEQF
TRBV30	TRBJ2-1	-	AWSDAGASEQF
TRBV5-5	TRBJ1-2	-	ASSLKGTGGYT
TRBV11-1	TRBJ1-6	-	ASSLFIEETPLH
TRBV2	TRBJ1-5	-	ASRQGGNQPQH
TRBV30	TRBJ1-5	-	AWSVWASNQPQH
TRBV5-1	TRBJ2-5	-	ASSSGNGETQY
TRBV7-8	TRBJ1-4	-	ASSVTDATNEKLF
TRBV6-6	TRBJ2-1	-	ASANDRLAGGNEQF
TRBV4-3	TRBJ1-4	once	ASSQSGGVRGNEKLF
TRBV7-2	TRBJ2-5	-	ASSLVRTSGGAKTQY
TRBV12-3/TRBV12-4	TRBJ2-3	-	ATTPFSTDTQY
TRBV3-1/TRBV3-2	TRBJ2-5	-	ASSQSPGSQETQY
TRBV30	TRBJ2-1	-	AWRKSGEQF
TRBV7-9	TRBJ2-2	-	ASSRVSGLPNTGELF
TRBV6-2/TRBV6-3	TRBJ1-2	-	ASSQDTYGYT